The source of this T cell receptor (beta chain) is a study of T cell responses to AZD1222 COVID-19 vaccine. The method was immunoSEQ multiplex PCR; TCRdb's version includes in-frame clones alone and lacks a portion of them. The repertoire holds 110,000 or so clones, with 80% to 90% as singletons. There are 15 residues in the CDR3. The trim removed 5 bases at V and 3 bases at J, leaving 5 bases unmatched. Germline loops: CDR1 SGDLS, CDR2 YYNGEE. Note on this clone: Its antigen is unknown.

Broader study findings: Sampled repertoires all dated from after the peak T cell response. White British donors predominated, females outnumbered males, and clonal diversity was possibly underestimated.

The clonotype was recovered from an adult in good health. The source material was peripheral blood, sampled on day 0 of AZD1222 vaccination. The chain has TRBV9 and TRBJ2-2; 9 bases map to TRBD1. The CDR3: CASRQGQGYTGELFF. The DNA for the CDR3 is TGTGCCAGCAGGCAGGGACAGGGCTACACCGGGGAGCTGTTTTTT.